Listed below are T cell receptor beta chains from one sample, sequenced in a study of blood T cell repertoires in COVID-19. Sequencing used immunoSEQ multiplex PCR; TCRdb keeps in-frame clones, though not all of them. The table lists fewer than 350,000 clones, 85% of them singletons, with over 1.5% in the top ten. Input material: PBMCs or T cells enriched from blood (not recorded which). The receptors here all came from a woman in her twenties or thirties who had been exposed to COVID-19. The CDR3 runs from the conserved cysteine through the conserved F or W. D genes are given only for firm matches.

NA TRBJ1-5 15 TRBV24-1 CATSDGGGSNQPQHF
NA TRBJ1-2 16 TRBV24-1 CATSSNDGAPNYGYTF
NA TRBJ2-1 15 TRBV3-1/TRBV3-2 CASSLAGSSYNEQFF
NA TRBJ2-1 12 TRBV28 CATIASYNEQFF
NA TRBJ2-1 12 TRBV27 CASSHSRNEQFF
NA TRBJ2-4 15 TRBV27 CASSFYKGDKNIQYF
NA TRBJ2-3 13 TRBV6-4 CASSAGGTDTQYF
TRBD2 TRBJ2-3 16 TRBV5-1 CASSLTSGRATDTQYF
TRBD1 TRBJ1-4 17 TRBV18 CASSSYGTGETNEKLFF
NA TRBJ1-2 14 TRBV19 CASSIPRGVGGYTF
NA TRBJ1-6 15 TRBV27 CASSNSQGTYSPLHF
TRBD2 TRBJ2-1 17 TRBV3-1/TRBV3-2 CASSQAFLAGPYNEQFF
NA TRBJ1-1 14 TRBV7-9 CASSPPLTGTEAFF
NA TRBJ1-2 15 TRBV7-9 CASSLGAAYDYGYTF
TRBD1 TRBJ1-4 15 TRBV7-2 CASSPWTGTNEKLFF
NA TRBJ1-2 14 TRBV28 CASSPSWTDYGYTF
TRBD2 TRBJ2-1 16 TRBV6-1 CASSEVVTSGYNEQFF
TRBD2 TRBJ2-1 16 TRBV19 CASSSTLAGGYNEQFF
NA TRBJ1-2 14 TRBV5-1 CASSLGTANYGYTF
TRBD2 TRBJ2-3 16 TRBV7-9 CASSLRTVSSGGTQYF
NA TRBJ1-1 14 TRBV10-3 CAISEDGQNTEAFF
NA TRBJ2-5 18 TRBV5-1 CASSFGLEGLLVQETQYF
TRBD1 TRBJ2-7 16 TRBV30 CAWSVQGGQGHYEQYF
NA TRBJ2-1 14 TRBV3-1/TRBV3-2 CASSQASTPGGQFF
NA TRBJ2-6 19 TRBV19 CASTPGTGGPLSGANVLTF
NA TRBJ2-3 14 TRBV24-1 CATSDLDYTDTQYF
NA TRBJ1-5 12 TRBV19 CASNREYQPQHF
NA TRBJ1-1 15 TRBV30 CAWSVRRQLNTEAFF
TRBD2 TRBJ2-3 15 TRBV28 CASRASGTSTDTQYF
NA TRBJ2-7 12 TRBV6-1 CASSEKGGPGYF
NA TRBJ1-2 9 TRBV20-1 CSVTGGYTF
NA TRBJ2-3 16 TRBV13 CASSSRGRQITDTQYF
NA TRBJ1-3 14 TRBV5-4 CASSLEKGGNTIYF
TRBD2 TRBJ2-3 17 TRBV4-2 CASSQVPSGGATDTQYF
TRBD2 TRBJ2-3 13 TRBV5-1 CASSPAGGDTQYF
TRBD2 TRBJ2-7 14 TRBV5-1 CASSWSSGTREQYF
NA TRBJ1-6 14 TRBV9 CASSGSAPESPLHF
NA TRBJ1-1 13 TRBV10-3 CAAGGGSRTEAFF
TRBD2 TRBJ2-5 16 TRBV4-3 CASSQSILAGQETQYF
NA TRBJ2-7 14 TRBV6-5 CASSYSPREYEQYF
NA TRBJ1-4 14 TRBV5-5 CASSWAGDNEKLFF
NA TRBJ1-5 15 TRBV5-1 CASSLLGAGNQPQHF
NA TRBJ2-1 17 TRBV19 CASSMRANYLVYNEQFF
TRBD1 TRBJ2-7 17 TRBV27 CASSLSSDRLGPYEQYF
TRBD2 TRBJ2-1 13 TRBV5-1 CASCPSGKGEQFF
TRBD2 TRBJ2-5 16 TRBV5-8 CASSAGTSGKKETQYF
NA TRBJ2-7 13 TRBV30 CAWSVGGSYEQYF
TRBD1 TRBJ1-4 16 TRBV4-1 CASSQGKPGQGILLFF
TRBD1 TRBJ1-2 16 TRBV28 CATSGFWDRATVGYTF
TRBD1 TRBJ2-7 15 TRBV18 CASSNGQASSYEQYF
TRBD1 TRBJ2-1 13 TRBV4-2 CASSQVGTEGQFF
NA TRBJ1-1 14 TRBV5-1 CASSFRDTNTEAFF